The following is a T cell receptor beta chain sequence with its context. This specimen belongs to a study of T cell responses to AZD1222 COVID-19 vaccine. Libraries were prepared by immunoSEQ multiplex PCR; TCRdb keeps only in-frame clonotypes and omits some of them. The sample lists approximately 80,000 clones, 90% occurring once. Sequenced here: peripheral blood, sampled 28 days after the second AZD1222 dose. This sequence originates from an adult who received the AZD1222 COVID-19 vaccine.

CDR3 DNA sequence: TGTGCCAGCAGGGTATGGACAGGGAAGCGGTACGAGCAGTACTTC. Protein: CASRVWTGKRYEQYF. The V gene is TRBV6-5, the J gene TRBJ2-7; 8 nucleotides agree with TRBD1. CDR1 MNHEY and CDR2 SVGAGI come from the germline V gene. The CDR3 is 15 amino acids. The V gene end was trimmed by 6 bases and the J gene end by 4 bases; junction bases not matched to a gene: 11.